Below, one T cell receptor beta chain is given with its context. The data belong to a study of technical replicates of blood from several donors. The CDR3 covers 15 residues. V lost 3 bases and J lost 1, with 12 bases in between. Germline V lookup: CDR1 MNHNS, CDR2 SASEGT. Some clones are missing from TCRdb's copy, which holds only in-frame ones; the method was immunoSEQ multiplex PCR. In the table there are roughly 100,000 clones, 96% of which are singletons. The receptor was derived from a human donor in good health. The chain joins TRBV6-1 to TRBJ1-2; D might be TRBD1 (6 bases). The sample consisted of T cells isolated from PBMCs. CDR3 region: CASSDGTWGNYGYTF. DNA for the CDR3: TGTGCCAGCAGTGACGGGACATGGGGTAACTATGGCTACACCTTC.